This entry is about one T cell receptor beta chain. Germline V gene lookup returns CDR1 DFQATT and CDR2 SNEGSKA (reference sequence). Germline trimming cut 3 bases from V and 6 bases from J; bases unmatched to any gene: 19. The length of the CDR3 is 18 residues. This sample was included in a study of blood T cell repertoires in COVID-19. Overall study context: Sources were T cells, B-cell-depleted T cells, or PBMCs; the material itself was cDNA or gDNA.

In the original analysis: Reference gene primer amplification yielded estimated nucleated cell counts. The repertoire was sequenced with immunoSEQ multiplex PCR; TCRdb's copy has only in-frame clones and lacks some. The V and J calls and clone size were taken over from that table, and D and trimming were inferred from the DNA. The sample lists some 280,000 clones; about nine tenths were seen once. Sequencing was done on a sample of peripheral blood. The rearrangement uses TRBV20-1 and TRBJ2-3, with 9 nucleotides matching TRBD2. This sequence was found in a woman between 25 and 40 years old with active or convalescent COVID-19. Here the CDR3 reads CSASDSAGQRGATDTQYF. Written as DNA, the CDR3 is TGCAGTGCTAGTGACTCCGCCGGCCAGCGGGGGGCGACGGATACGCAGTATTTT.